Listed below are T cell receptor beta chains from one sample, sequenced in a study of shared clonotypes between healthy human individuals. Data came from immunoSEQ multiplex PCR; TCRdb stores just in-frame clones and leaves some out. The sample shows around 2,000,000 clones, about 95% of them seen only once. Sequencing was carried out using naive CD8+ T cells sorted from blood. The receptor set was obtained from a man aged 18 to 30 in good health. The CDR3 runs from the conserved cysteine through the conserved F or W. A D gene is named only where the DNA matches it firmly. Rows may omit the clone size; those that give it use once, few, many or a size class.

size	V	J	D	length	CDR3	DNA
.	TRBV6-5	TRBJ2-1	TRBD2	14	CASSLSGSINEQFF	TGTGCCAGCAGTCTTAGCGGGAGCATTAATGAGCAGTTCTTC
.	TRBV5-1	TRBJ2-7	TRBD2	15	CASSPSGGAYYEQYF	TGCGCCAGCAGCCCTAGCGGGGGGGCCTACTACGAGCAGTACTTC
.	TRBV28	TRBJ2-7	.	15	CASSLRGGLSYEQYF	TGTGCCAGCAGTTTAAGAGGCGGGCTCTCCTACGAGCAGTACTTC
.	TRBV2	TRBJ1-5	.	15	CASSERPSSNQPQHF	TGTGCCAGCAGTGAGCGGCCAAGTAGCAATCAGCCCCAGCATTTT
.	TRBV9	TRBJ2-3	TRBD2	16	CASSTGLAGGLDTQYF	TGTGCCAGCAGCACGGGACTAGCGGGAGGGTTAGATACGCAGTATTTT
.	TRBV18	TRBJ1-1	.	13	CASSPATVTEAFF	TGTGCCAGCTCACCAGCGACAGTAACTGAAGCTTTCTTT
.	TRBV2	TRBJ1-6	TRBD1	16	CASSPPGTGGHSPLHF	TGTGCCAGCAGTCCCCCTGGGACAGGCGGGCATTCACCCCTCCACTTT
.	TRBV27	TRBJ2-4	.	12	CASSPDRPDGDF	TGTGCCAGCAGCCCCGACCGACCGGATGGGGACTTC
once	TRBV6-1	TRBJ2-7	.	14	CASELGGSSYEQYF	TGTGCCAGCGAATTGGGTGGCAGCTCCTACGAGCAGTACTTC
.	TRBV6-6	TRBJ1-1	.	13	CASSYSNLGEAFF	TGTGCCAGCAGTTACAGCAATTTAGGTGAAGCTTTCTTT
.	TRBV4-1	TRBJ1-2	TRBD1	15	CASSQGTGLGDGYTF	TGCGCCAGCAGCCAAGGGACAGGTCTGGGGGATGGCTACACCTTC
.	TRBV12-5	TRBJ2-5	.	13	CASGLSPQETQYF	TGTGCTAGTGGTTTATCCCCCCAAGAGACCCAGTACTTC
.	TRBV28	TRBJ1-2	.	14	CASSLWAGNYGYTF	TGTGCCAGCAGTTTATGGGCGGGGAACTATGGCTACACCTTC
.	TRBV19	TRBJ2-1	TRBD2	16	CASSLAGALSIYEQFF	TGTGCCAGTAGTCTAGCGGGGGCCCTTTCGATCTATGAGCAGTTCTTC
.	TRBV5-4	TRBJ2-1	TRBD2	17	CASSFGLAGVVYNEQFF	TGTGCCAGCAGCTTTGGACTAGCGGGAGTGGTCTACAATGAGCAGTTCTTC
.	TRBV19	TRBJ2-7	TRBD1	15	CASSAGTGSSYEQYF	TGTGCCAGTAGTGCAGGGACAGGGAGCTCCTACGAGCAGTACTTC
few	TRBV5-1	TRBJ2-3	TRBD1	15	CASSFLGQGADTQYF	TGCGCCAGCAGCTTTTTAGGTCAGGGGGCAGATACGCAGTATTTT
.	TRBV27	TRBJ1-5	.	14	CASSWGPANQPQHF	TGTGCCAGCAGTTGGGGACCGGCGAATCAGCCCCAGCATTTT
.	TRBV7-9	TRBJ2-7	.	14	CASSSGAAAYEQYF	TGTGCCAGCAGCTCAGGGGCAGCGGCCTACGAGCAGTACTTC
.	TRBV11-3	TRBJ2-1	.	13	CASSLGTVNEQFF	TGTGCCAGCAGCTTAGGGACGGTCAATGAGCAGTTCTTC
.	TRBV4-1	TRBJ1-1	TRBD1	17	CASSEPMPDRENTEAFF	TGCGCCAGCAGCGAGCCCATGCCGGACAGGGAGAACACTGAAGCTTTCTTT
.	TRBV15	TRBJ2-2	TRBD1	16	CATSTPDRVNTGELFF	TGTGCCACCAGCACTCCAGACAGGGTCAACACCGGGGAGCTGTTTTTT
.	TRBV4-3	TRBJ1-1	.	15	CASSQHGDMNTEAFF	TGCGCCAGCAGCCAGCACGGTGACATGAACACTGAAGCTTTCTTT
.	TRBV6-4	TRBJ2-3	.	13	CASSDVPYDTQYF	TGTGCCAGCAGTGACGTACCCTATGATACGCAGTATTTT
.	TRBV10-1	TRBJ2-2	.	14	CASSESGGTGELFF	TGCGCCAGCAGTGAGTCTGGAGGCACCGGGGAGCTGTTTTTT
.	TRBV29-1	TRBJ2-6	.	13	CSAWGSEANVLTF	TGCAGCGCGTGGGGCTCGGAGGCCAACGTCCTGACTTTC
.	TRBV9	TRBJ1-1	TRBD1	15	CASSVGTGRDTEAFF	TGTGCCAGCAGCGTCGGGACAGGGAGGGACACTGAAGCTTTCTTT
.	TRBV4-1	TRBJ2-7	TRBD2	16	CASSQEGLAGAYEQYF	TGCGCCAGCAGCCAAGAAGGACTAGCGGGGGCCTACGAGCAGTACTTC
.	TRBV5-1	TRBJ1-1	.	13	CASTTEGIAEAFF	TGCGCCAGCACCACTGAAGGGATCGCTGAAGCTTTCTTT
.	TRBV10-3	TRBJ2-1	.	13	CAISESAYNEQFF	TGTGCCATCAGTGAGTCAGCTTACAATGAGCAGTTCTTC
.	TRBV6-5	TRBJ2-2	.	13	CASAPVNTGELFF	TGTGCCAGCGCCCCGGTGAACACCGGGGAGCTGTTTTTT
.	TRBV5-3	TRBJ2-1	.	17	CARSLREVRAKYNEQFF	TGTGCCAGAAGCTTGCGAGAGGTGAGGGCGAAGTACAATGAGCAGTTCTTC
.	TRBV19	TRBJ2-1	.	15	CASSIAPGGQNEQFF	TGTGCCAGTAGTATAGCCCCGGGGGGCCAGAATGAGCAGTTCTTC
.	TRBV7-8	TRBJ2-3	TRBD2	16	CASSLDSAGGWDTQYF	TGTGCCAGCAGCTTAGATTCGGCGGGGGGATGGGATACGCAGTATTTT
.	TRBV27	TRBJ2-2	TRBD1	15	CASSLGTGNTGELFF	TGTGCCAGCAGTTTGGGGACAGGGAACACCGGGGAGCTGTTTTTT
.	TRBV5-5	TRBJ2-7	.	15	CASSFFRQGGLEQYF	TGTGCCAGCAGCTTTTTTCGACAGGGAGGACTCGAGCAGTACTTC
.	TRBV2	TRBJ2-3	TRBD2	17	CASSGLAGGTRADTQYF	TGTGCCAGCAGTGGACTAGCGGGGGGTACACGAGCAGATACGCAGTATTTT
.	TRBV6-5	TRBJ2-2	.	15	CASTWLAESTGELFF	TGTGCCAGCACATGGTTGGCGGAAAGCACCGGGGAGCTGTTTTTT
.	TRBV6-1	TRBJ1-5	.	12	CAGGDTYDSQHF	TGTGCCGGGGGGGACACTTACGACTCCCAGCATTTT
.	TRBV6-4	TRBJ2-3	.	14	CASSAYSTTDTQYF	TGTGCCAGCAGTGCTTACAGTACGACAGATACGCAGTATTTT
.	TRBV4-1	TRBJ2-7	.	14	CASSQYTAYYEQYF	TGCGCCAGCAGCCAATATACAGCCTACTACGAGCAGTACTTC
.	TRBV27	TRBJ2-7	.	14	CASSLGRGTYEQYF	TGTGCCAGCAGTTTAGGAAGGGGTACCTACGAGCAGTACTTC
.	TRBV28	TRBJ2-5	.	13	CASSLMGGETQYF	TGTGCCAGCAGTTTGATGGGGGGAGAGACCCAGTACTTC
.	TRBV2	TRBJ2-1	TRBD2	18	CASSTGLAGGEHYNEQFF	TGTGCCAGCAGTACGGGACTAGCGGGGGGGGAGCACTACAATGAGCAGTTCTTC
.	TRBV6-5	TRBJ2-7	TRBD2	15	CASSYRTSDISEQYF	TGTGCCAGCAGTTACCGGACTAGCGATATCTCCGAGCAGTACTTC
.	TRBV5-4	TRBJ2-7	TRBD1	15	CASSPGDRGNYEQYF	TGTGCCAGCAGCCCCGGGGACAGGGGGAATTACGAGCAGTACTTC
.	TRBV11-2	TRBJ1-4	.	15	CASSPTTGTNEKLFF	TGTGCCAGCAGTCCTACGACAGGCACTAATGAAAAACTGTTTTTT
once	TRBV28	TRBJ1-1	.	13	CASSLRGTIEAFF	TGTGCCAGCAGTTTACGGGGGACCATTGAAGCTTTCTTT
.	TRBV2	TRBJ2-2	.	10	CASKDGELFF	TGTGCCAGCAAGGACGGGGAGCTGTTTTTT
.	TRBV30	TRBJ1-4	TRBD1	15	CAWSAGQGSNEKLFF	TGTGCCTGGAGTGCAGGACAGGGGTCAAATGAAAAACTGTTTTTT
.	TRBV13	TRBJ2-7	.	16	CASSLGLAFSSYEQYF	TGTGCCAGCAGCTTAGGGCTAGCGTTTAGCTCCTACGAGCAGTACTTC
.	TRBV25-1	TRBJ1-1	.	15	CASSRTTWVNTEAFF	TGTGCCAGCAGTAGAACCACGTGGGTGAACACTGAAGCTTTCTTT
once	TRBV6-5	TRBJ1-5	.	14	CASSNGDLNQPQHF	TGTGCCAGCAGTAACGGGGACCTCAATCAGCCCCAGCATTTT
.	TRBV7-8	TRBJ2-7	TRBD1	15	CASSVGPGTGYEQYF	TGTGCCAGCAGCGTAGGCCCCGGGACAGGGTACGAGCAGTACTTC
.	TRBV27	TRBJ1-2	TRBD1	15	CASSLQGAQAYGYTF	TGTGCCAGCAGTCTTCAGGGGGCACAGGCCTATGGCTACACCTTC
.	TRBV11-2	TRBJ1-2	.	16	CASSPLPWGVNYGYTF	TGTGCCAGCAGCCCTCTCCCGTGGGGTGTGAACTATGGCTACACCTTC